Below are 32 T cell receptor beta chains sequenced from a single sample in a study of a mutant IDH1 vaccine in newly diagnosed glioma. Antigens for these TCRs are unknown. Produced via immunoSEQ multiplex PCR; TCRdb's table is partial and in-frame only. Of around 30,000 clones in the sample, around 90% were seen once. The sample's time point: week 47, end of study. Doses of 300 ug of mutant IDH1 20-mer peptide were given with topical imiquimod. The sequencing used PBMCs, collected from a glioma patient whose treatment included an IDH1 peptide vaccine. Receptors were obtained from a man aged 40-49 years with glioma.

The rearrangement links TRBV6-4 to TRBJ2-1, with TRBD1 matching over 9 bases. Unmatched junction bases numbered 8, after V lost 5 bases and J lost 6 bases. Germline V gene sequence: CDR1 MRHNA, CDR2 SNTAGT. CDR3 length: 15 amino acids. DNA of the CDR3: TGTGCCAGCAGTTATACAGGGGGCGAGGGCAATGAGCAGTTCTTC. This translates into CASSYTGGEGNEQFF.

The CDR3 region is CASSGGTGAYTEAFF. The CDR3 coding sequence is TGTGCCAGCAGCGGCGGGACAGGAGCCTACACTGAAGCTTTCTTT. The V call is TRBV5-4, the J call TRBJ1-1, with TRBD1 matching over 8 bases. Germline CDR1 is SGHNT and CDR2 is YYREEE (reference sequence). After removal of 4 bases from V and 3 bases from J, the junction contained 8 bases not matched to a gene. The CDR3 is made up of 15 amino acids.

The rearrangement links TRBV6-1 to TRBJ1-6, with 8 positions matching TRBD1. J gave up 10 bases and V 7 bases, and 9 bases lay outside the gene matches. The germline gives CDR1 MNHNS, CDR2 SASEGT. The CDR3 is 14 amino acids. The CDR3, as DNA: TGTGCCAGCAACCTGGACAGGGTAGGATCACCCCTCCACTTT. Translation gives CASNLDRVGSPLHF.

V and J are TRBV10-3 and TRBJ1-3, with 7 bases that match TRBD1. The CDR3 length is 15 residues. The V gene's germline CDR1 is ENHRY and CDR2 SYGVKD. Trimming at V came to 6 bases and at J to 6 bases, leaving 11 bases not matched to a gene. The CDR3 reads CAISVTQGPINTIYF. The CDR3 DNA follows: TGTGCCATCAGCGTTACACAGGGGCCTATAAACACCATATATTTT.

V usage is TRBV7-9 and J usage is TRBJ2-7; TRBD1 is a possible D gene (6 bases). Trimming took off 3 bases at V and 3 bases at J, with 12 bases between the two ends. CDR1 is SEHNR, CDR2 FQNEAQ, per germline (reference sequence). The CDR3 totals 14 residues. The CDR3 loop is CASSFSTGLYEQYF. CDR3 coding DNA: TGTGCCAGCAGCTTTAGCACAGGGCTCTACGAGCAGTACTTC.

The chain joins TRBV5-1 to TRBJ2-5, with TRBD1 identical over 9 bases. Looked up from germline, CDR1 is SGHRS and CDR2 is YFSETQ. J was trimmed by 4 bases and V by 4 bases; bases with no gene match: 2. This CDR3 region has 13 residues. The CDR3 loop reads CASSRDRAETQYF. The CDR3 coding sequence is TGCGCCAGCAGCCGGGACAGGGCAGAGACCCAGTACTTC. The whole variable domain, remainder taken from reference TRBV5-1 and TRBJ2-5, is KAGVTQTPRYLIKTRGQQVTLSCSPISGHRSVSWYQQTPGQGLQFLFEYFSETQRNKGNFPGRFSGRQFSNSRSEMNVSTLELGDSALYLCASSRDRAETQYFGPGTRLLVL.

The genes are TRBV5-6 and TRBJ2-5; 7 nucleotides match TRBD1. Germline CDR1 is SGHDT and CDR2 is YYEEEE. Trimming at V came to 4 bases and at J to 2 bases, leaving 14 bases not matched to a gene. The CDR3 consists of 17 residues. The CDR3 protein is CASSTNWDSLPQETQYF. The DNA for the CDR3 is TGTGCCAGCAGCACGAACTGGGACAGCCTTCCTCAAGAGACCCAGTACTTC.

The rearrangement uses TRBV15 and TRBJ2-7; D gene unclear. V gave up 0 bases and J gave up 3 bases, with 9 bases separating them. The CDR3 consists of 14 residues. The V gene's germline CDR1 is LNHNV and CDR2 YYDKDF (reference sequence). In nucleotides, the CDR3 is TGTGCCACCAGCAGAGATAAGGGAAACTACGAGCAGTACTTC. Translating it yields CATSRDKGNYEQYF.

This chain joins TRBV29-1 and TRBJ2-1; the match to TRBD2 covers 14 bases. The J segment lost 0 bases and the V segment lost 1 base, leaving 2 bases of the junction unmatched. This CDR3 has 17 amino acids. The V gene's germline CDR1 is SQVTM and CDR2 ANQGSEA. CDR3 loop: CSVEAGTSGSSYNEQFF. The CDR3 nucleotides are TGCAGCGTTGAAGCCGGGACTAGCGGGAGCTCCTACAATGAGCAGTTCTTC.

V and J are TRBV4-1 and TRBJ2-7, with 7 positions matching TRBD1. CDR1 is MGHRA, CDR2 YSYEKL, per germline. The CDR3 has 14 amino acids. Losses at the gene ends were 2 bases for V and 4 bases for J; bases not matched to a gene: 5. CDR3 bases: TGCGCCAGCAGCCAATCAGACAGGGCGTACGAGCAGTACTTC. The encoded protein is CASSQSDRAYEQYF.

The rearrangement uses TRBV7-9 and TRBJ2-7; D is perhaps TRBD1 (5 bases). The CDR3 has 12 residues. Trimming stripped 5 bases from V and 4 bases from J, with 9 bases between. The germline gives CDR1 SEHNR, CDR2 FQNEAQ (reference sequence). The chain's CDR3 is CASSGQGYEQYF. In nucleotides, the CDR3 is TGTGCCAGCAGCGGGCAGGGTTACGAGCAGTACTTC.

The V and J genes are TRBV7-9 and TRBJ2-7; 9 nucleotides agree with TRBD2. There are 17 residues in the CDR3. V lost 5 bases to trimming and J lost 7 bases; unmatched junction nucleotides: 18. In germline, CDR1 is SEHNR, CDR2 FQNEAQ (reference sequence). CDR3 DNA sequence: TGTGCCAGCAGCCCCAGTTCCGGGCTAGCGGGGCGGAAAGAGCAGTACTTC. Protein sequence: CASSPSSGLAGRKEQYF.

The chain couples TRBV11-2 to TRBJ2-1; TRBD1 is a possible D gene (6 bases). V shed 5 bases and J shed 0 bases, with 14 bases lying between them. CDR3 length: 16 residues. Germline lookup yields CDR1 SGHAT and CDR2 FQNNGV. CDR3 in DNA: TGTGCCAGCAGCCTACGGGACATCAGCTCCTACAATGAGCAGTTCTTC. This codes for CASSLRDISSYNEQFF.

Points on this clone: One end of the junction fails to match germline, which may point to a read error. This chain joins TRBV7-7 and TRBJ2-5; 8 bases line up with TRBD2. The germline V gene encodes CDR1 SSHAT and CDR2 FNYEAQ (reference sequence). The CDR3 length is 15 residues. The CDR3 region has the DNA TGTGCTAGCAGCTTAGTTACTAGCGGACAAGAGACCCAGTACTTC. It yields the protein CASSLVTSGQETQYF.

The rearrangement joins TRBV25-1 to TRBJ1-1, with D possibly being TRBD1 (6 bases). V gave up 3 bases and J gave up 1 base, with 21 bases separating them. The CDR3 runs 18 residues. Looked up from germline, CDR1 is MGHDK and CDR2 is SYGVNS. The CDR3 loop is CASSDYVYDRFKNTEAFF. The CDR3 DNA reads TGTGCCAGCAGTGATTACGTGTACGACAGGTTTAAGAACACTGAAGCTTTCTTT.

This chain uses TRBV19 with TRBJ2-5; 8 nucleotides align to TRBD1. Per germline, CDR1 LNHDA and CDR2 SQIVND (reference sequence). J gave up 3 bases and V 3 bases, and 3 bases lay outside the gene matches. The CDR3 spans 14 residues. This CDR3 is CASSIQGAKETQYF. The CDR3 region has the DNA TGTGCCAGTAGTATTCAGGGGGCAAAAGAGACCCAGTACTTC. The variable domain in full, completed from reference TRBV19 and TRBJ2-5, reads DGGITQSPKYLFRKEGQNVTLSCEQNLNHDAMYWYRQDPGQGLRLIYYSQIVNDFQKGDIAEGYSVSREKKESFPLTVTSAQKNPTAFYLCASSIQGAKETQYFGPGTRLLVL.

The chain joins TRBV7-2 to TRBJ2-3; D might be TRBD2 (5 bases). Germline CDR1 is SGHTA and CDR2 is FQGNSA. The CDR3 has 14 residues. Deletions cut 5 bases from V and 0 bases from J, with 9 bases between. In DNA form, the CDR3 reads TGTGCCAGCAGCAAGGACTGGAGCACAGATACGCAGTATTTT. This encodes CASSKDWSTDTQYF.

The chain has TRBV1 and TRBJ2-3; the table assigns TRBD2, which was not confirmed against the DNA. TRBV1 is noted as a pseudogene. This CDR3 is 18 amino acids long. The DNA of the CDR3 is TGCACCAGCAACGGGGGACTAGAAGGGCTAAGATGCACAGATACGCAGTATTTT. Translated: CTSNGGLEGLRCTDTQYF.

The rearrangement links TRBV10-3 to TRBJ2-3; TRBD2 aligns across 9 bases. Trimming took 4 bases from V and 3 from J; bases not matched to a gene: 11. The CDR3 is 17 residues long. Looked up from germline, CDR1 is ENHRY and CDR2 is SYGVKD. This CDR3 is CAISASAATSGTDTQYF. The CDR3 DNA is TGTGCCATCAGTGCCTCCGCGGCTACTAGCGGGACAGATACGCAGTATTTT.

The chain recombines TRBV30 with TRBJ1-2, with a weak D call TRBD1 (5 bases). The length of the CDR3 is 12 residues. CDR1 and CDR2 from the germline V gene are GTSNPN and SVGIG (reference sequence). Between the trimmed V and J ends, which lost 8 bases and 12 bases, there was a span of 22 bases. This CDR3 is CAGIDSYEWNTF. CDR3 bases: TGTGCCGGGATTGACAGCTATGAGTGGAACACCTTC.

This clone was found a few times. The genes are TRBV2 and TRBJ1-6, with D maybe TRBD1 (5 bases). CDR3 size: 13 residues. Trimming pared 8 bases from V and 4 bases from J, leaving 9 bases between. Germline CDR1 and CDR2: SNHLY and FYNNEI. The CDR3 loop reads CASVGEYNSPLHF. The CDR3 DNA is TGTGCCAGCGTGGGGGAATATAATTCACCCCTCCACTTT. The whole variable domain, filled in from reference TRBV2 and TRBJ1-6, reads EPEVTQTPSHQVTQMGQEVILRCVPISNHLYFYWYRQILGQKVEFLVSFYNNEISEKSEIFDDQFSVERPDGSNFTLKIRSTKLEDSAMYFCASVGEYNSPLHFGNGTRLTVT.

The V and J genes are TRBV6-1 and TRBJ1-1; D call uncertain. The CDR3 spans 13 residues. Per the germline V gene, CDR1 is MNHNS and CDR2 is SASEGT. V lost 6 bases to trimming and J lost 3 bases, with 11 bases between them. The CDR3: CASSGRSDTEAFF. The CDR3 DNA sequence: TGTGCCAGCAGCGGACGGTCGGACACTGAAGCTTTCTTT.

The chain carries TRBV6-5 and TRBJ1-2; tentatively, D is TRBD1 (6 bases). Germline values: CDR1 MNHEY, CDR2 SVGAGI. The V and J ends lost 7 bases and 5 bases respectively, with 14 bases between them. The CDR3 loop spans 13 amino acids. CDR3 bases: TGTGCCAGCAAAGGGGGGACCGAGTATGGCTACACCTTC. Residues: CASKGGTEYGYTF.

The CDR3 region is CASSRRHYEQYF. CDR3 bases: TGTGCCAGCAGCCGCCGCCACTACGAGCAGTACTTC. The chain links TRBV14 to TRBJ2-7; D not resolved. The germline V gene encodes CDR1 SGHDN and CDR2 FVKESK. V shed 4 bases and J shed 3 bases, with 7 bases lying between them. The CDR3 length is 12 residues.

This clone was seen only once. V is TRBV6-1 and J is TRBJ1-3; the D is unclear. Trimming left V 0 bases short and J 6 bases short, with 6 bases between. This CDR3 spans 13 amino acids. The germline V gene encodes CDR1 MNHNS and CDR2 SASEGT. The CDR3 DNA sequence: TGTGCCAGCAGTGAAGCGGCCCAAAACACCATATATTTT. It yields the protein CASSEAAQNTIYF.

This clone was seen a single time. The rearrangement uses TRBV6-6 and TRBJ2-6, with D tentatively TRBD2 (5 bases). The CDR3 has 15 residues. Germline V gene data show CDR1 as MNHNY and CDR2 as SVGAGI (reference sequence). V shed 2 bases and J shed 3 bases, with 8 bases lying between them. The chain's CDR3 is CASSYPGSGANVLTF. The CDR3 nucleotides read TGTGCCAGCAGTTACCCGGGGAGTGGGGCCAACGTCCTGACTTTC.

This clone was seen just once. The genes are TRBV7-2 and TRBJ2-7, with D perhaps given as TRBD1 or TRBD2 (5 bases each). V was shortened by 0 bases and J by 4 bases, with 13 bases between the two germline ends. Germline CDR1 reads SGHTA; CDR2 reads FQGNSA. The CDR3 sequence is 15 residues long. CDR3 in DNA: TGTGCCAGCAGCTTAGCAGGGACGAGCCCTTACGAGCAGTACTTC. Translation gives CASSLAGTSPYEQYF.

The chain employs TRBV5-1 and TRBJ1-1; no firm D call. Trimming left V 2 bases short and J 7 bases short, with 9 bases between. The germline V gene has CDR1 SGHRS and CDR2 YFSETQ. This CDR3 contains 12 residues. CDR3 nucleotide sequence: TGCGCCAGCAGCTTATTAGGGTTTGAAGCTTTCTTT. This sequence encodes CASSLLGFEAFF.

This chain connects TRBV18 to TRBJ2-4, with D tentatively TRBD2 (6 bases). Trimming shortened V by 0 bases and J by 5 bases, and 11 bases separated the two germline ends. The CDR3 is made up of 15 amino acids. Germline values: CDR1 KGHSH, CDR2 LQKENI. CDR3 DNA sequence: TGTGCCAGCTCACCACCGGGACTCAACCAAAACATTCAGTACTTC. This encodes CASSPPGLNQNIQYF.

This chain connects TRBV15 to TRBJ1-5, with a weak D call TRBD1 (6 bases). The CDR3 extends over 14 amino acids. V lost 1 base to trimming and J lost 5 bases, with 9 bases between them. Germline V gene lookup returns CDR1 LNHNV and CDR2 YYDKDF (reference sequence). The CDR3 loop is CATSRGGGDQPQHF. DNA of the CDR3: TGTGCCACCAGCAGAGGAGGGGGGGATCAGCCCCAGCATTTT.

CDR3 amino acids: CASSRDRVQDTQYF. CDR3 nucleotide sequence: TGTGCCAGCAGTAGGGACAGGGTTCAAGATACGCAGTATTTT. This chain uses TRBV14 with TRBJ2-3; TRBD1 matches 9 bases. The CDR3 runs 14 residues. Germline V gene lookup returns CDR1 SGHDN and CDR2 FVKESK. After removal of 6 bases from V and 5 bases from J, the junction contained 6 bases not matched to a gene.

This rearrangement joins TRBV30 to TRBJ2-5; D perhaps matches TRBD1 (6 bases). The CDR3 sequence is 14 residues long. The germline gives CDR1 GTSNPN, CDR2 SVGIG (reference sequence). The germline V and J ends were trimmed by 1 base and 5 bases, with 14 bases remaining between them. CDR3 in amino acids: CAWSGTGFGETQYF. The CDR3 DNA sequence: TGTGCCTGGAGTGGAACAGGGTTCGGGGAGACCCAGTACTTC. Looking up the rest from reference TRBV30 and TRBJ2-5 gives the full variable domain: SQTIHQWPATLVQPVGSPLSLECTVEGTSNPNLYWYRQAAGRGLQLLFYSVGIGQISSEVPQNLSASRPQDRQFILSSKKLLLSDSGFYLCAWSGTGFGETQYFGPGTRLLVL.